This section outlines one TCR beta chain sequence together with its context. Its target is unknown. Other DNA sequences in the sample encode the same CDR3. The sample originates from a study of shared clonotypes between healthy human individuals. About the research overall: Every donor yielded three CD4 naive, three CD4 memory, two CD8 naive and one CD8 memory plate.

Study-level findings and limits: Clonotype sharing levels among donors were expected to vary with sequencing depth. The four-donor shared clonotypes exceeded non-shared clonotypes in generation probability, with non-shared ones scoring lower.

Generated by immunoSEQ multiplex PCR, the TCRdb table keeps only in-frame clones and is missing some. The data show more than 2,000,000 clones, with roughly 92% seen just once and roughly 0.14% held by the top ten. The CDR3 consists of 14 residues. Looked up from germline, CDR1 is SGHNT and CDR2 is YENEEA. Deletions cut 4 bases from V and 4 bases from J, with 10 bases between. CD4+ cells were split into CD45RA+ naive and CD45RA-negative memory subsets. The TCR comes from a man in his late teens or twenties in good health. Sequences were obtained from naive CD4+ T cells sorted from blood. Subset here: CD45RA+ positively selected. The V gene is TRBV11-3, the J gene TRBJ2-2; D is undetermined. CDR3 sequence reads: CASSSGEVTGELFF. As DNA, the CDR3 is TGTGCCAGCAGCTCAGGAGAGGTCACCGGGGAGCTGTTTTTT.